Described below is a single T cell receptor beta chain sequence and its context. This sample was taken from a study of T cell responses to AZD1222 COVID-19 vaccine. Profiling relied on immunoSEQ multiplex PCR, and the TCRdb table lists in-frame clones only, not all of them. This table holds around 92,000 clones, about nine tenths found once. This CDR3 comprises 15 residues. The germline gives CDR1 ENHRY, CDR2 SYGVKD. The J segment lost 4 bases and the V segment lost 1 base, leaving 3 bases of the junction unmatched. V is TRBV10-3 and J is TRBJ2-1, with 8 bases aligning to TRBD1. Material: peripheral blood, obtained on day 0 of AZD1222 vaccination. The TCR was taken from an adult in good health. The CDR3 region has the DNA TGTGCCATCAGTGAGTTGCAGGGGGCTTACAATGAGCAGTTCTTC. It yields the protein CAISELQGAYNEQFF.